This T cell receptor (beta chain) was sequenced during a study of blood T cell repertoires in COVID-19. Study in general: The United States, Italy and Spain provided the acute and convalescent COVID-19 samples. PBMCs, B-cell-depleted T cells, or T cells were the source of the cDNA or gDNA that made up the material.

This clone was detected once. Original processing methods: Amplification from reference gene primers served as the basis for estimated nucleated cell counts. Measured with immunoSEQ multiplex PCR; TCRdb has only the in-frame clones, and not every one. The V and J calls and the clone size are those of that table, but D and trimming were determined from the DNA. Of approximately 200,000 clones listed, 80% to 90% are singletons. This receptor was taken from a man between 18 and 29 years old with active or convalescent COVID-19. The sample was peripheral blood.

The CDR3 loop is CASSGMGQGSGGEQFF. Here the CDR3 DNA reads TGTGCCAGCAGCGGGATGGGACAGGGCAGCGGCGGTGAGCAGTTCTTC. J is TRBJ2-1 and V is TRBV9, with 9 bases lining up with TRBD1. Losses at the gene ends were 3 bases for V and 9 bases for J; bases not matched to a gene: 13. The length of the CDR3 is 16 residues. CDR1 and CDR2 (germline): SGDLS, YYNGEE.